This TCR beta chain was identified during a study of cytomegalovirus exposure and HLA in healthy donors. As for the study in general: Among about 190 million T cells, an earlier analysis found 90 million to 130 million unique TCR beta sequences. General study points: Later genetic work tied a missense DCLRE1C variant to beta-chain V and J trimming. Within an earlier analysis, most TCR beta V segments proved productive either about 87% or about 30% of the time. Accurate prediction of HLA-A and HLA-B alleles (for most subjects) was reportedly achieved from TCR beta sequences.

V gave up 2 bases and J gave up 6 bases, with 17 bases separating them. This CDR3 is built from 16 residues. Looked up from germline, CDR1 is SGHRS and CDR2 is YFSETQ. This clone was recorded a few times. Its antigen is currently unknown. PCR amplification relied on 60 Vbeta primers (plus 13 Jbeta primers). Repertoires were generated with immunoSEQ multiplex PCR, while TCRdb's copy carries only in-frame clones and drops some. In the table there are around 160,000 clones, 60% to 80% of which are singletons. This rearrangement joins TRBV5-1 to TRBJ2-2, with D maybe TRBD2 (6 bases). The receptor's source is a woman aged 40 to 50 in good health and CMV-seropositive. Sequences were obtained from PBMCs. As DNA, the CDR3 is TGCGCCAGCAGCTTCGACTCGACTAGTTCTCCCGGGGAGCTGTTTTTT. It translates to CASSFDSTSSPGELFF.